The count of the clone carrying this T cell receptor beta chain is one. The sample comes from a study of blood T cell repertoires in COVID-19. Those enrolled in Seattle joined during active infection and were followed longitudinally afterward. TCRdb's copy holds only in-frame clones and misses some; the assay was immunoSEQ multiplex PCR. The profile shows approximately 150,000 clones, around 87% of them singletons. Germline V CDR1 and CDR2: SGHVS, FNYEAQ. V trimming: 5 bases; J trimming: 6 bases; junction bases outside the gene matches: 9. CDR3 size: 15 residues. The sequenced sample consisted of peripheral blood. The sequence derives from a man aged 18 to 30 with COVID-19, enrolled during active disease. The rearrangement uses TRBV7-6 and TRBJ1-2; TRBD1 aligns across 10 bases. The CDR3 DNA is TGTGCCAGCAGCCGCACCGGGACAGGGGCAAATGGCTACACCTTC. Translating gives CASSRTGTGANGYTF.